This T cell receptor (beta chain) was obtained from a study of T cells expressing NK-cell markers. TCRdb re-analyzed the 5' RACE reads; it lists each CDR3 protein once, without DNA. This sample's table has roughly 280,000 distinct CDR3 sequences. This CDR3 has 16 amino acids. Germline V lookup: CDR1 SGHRS, CDR2 YFSETQ. The receptor comes from a man aged 18 to 29 in good health. The sequenced sample consisted of blood T cells: a sorted CD56 or NKG2C T cell subset, CD4+ or CD8+ T cells, or bulk PBMC T cells (not recorded which). V usage is TRBV5-1 and J usage is TRBJ2-3; TCRdb's D call of TRBD1 is untestable without DNA. The CDR3: CASSWRGHLSTDTQYF.